A single sample gave rise to the 11 T cell receptor beta chains below, sequenced in a study of Ad26.COV2.S vaccination and SARS-CoV-2 variants. Data came from immunoSEQ multiplex PCR; TCRdb stores just in-frame clones and leaves some out. The sample holds about 350,000 clones; approximately 90% are singletons and the top ten take 5.5% to 7%. Treatment defined: 19 received Ad26.COV2.S at low or high dose, single or two shots; 5 received placebo; per-sample allocation not given. Samples came from day 63 after the first vaccine or placebo injection. The material was peripheral blood, obtained in a trial of Ad26.COV2.S vaccine versus placebo. These receptors were collected from a person aged 18-60 years who received the Ad26.COV2.S COVID-19 vaccine or a placebo.

This chain uses TRBV5-1 with TRBJ2-3; D gene uncertain. V was pared by 4 bases and J by 1 base, with 10 bases between. Germline CDR1 reads SGHRS; CDR2 reads YFSETQ. This CDR3 is 14 amino acids long. The CDR3 DNA sequence: TGCGCCAGCAGCGTCAGTATCCGCACAGATACGCAGTATTTT. Its protein is CASSVSIRTDTQYF. Variable domain in full (rest from reference TRBV5-1 and TRBJ2-3): KAGVTQTPRYLIKTRGQQVTLSCSPISGHRSVSWYQQTPGQGLQFLFEYFSETQRNKGNFPGRFSGRQFSNSRSEMNVSTLELGDSALYLCASSVSIRTDTQYFGPGTRLTVL.

The J gene is TRBJ1-5, the V gene TRBV12-5; D is ambiguous. The CDR3 loop spans 15 amino acids. Per germline, CDR1 LGHNT and CDR2 FRNRAP. V was cut by 0 bases and J by 5 bases, with 11 bases left in between. The CDR3 region is CASGLVLLGDQPQHF. The CDR3 bases are TGTGCTAGTGGTTTGGTACTTCTCGGGGATCAGCCCCAGCATTTT.

The chain uses TRBV12-3 or TRBV12-4 and TRBJ2-7; 8 nucleotides align to TRBD2. Unmatched junction bases numbered 4, after V lost 5 bases and J lost 4 bases. This CDR3 comprises 13 residues. CDR3 in DNA: TGTGCCAGCAGTAGCGGGAGAGGGTACGAGCAGTACTTC. Translation gives CASSSGRGYEQYF.

V usage is TRBV7-9 and J usage is TRBJ2-7; D perhaps matches TRBD1 (5 bases). Trimming took 2 bases from V and 6 from J, leaving 17 bases between them. In germline, CDR1 is SEHNR, CDR2 FQNEAQ (reference sequence). This CDR3 spans 15 amino acids. The CDR3 DNA reads as TGTGCCAGCAGCTTAACGAATTCGGCGCAGGGCGAGCAGTACTTC. This encodes CASSLTNSAQGEQYF.

This rearrangement joins TRBV30 to TRBJ1-3; the D gene is possibly TRBD1 (6 bases). Looked up from germline, CDR1 is GTSNPN and CDR2 is SVGIG (reference sequence). Trimming took off 1 base at V and 4 bases at J, with 8 bases between the two ends. CDR3 length: 13 amino acids. In nucleotides, the CDR3 is TGTGCCTGGAGTGGGGACAACGGAAACACCATATATTTT. It translates to CAWSGDNGNTIYF.

This sequence joins TRBV9 and TRBJ2-1; D uncertain. CDR1 and CDR2 from the germline V gene are SGDLS and YYNGEE. This CDR3 has 16 amino acids. The ends were cut back, 4 bases at V and 0 bases at J, with 14 bases in the middle. CDR3 residues: CASSPHKEPSYNEQFF. In nucleotides, the CDR3 is TGTGCCAGCAGCCCTCATAAGGAGCCCTCCTACAATGAGCAGTTCTTC.

The chain links TRBV19 to TRBJ1-6, with TRBD1 matching 8 bases. CDR3 length: 14 residues. The V gene end was trimmed by 6 bases and the J gene end by 10 bases; junction bases not matched to a gene: 8. The germline CDR1 and CDR2 sequences are LNHDA and SQIVND (reference sequence). The CDR3 bases are TGTGCCAGTAGCGACAGGGGTGGAGGATCACCCCTCCACTTT. This codes for CASSDRGGGSPLHF.

The chain carries TRBV7-9 and TRBJ2-2; the D gene is possibly TRBD1 (6 bases). The CDR3 sequence is 16 residues long. V shed 1 base and J shed 4 bases, with 13 bases lying between them. Germline-derived CDR1 and CDR2 are SEHNR and FQNEAQ (reference sequence). Here the CDR3 DNA reads TGTGCCAGCAGCTTAGACAGGGCCCTCCTCACCGGGGAGCTGTTTTTT. It specifies CASSLDRALLTGELFF.

This clone has only a few counts. The chain couples TRBV4-1 to TRBJ2-7, with TRBD1 matching 8 bases. V gave up 1 base and J gave up 3 bases; unmatched junction bases: 2. The CDR3 is 14 amino acids. The germline gives CDR1 MGHRA, CDR2 YSYEKL. In DNA, the CDR3 is TGCGCCAGCAGCCAAGTCAGGGGGCTCTACGAGCAGTACTTC. Translating gives CASSQVRGLYEQYF.

V is TRBV5-5 and J is TRBJ1-5; tentative D call: TRBD1 (6 bases). Trimming took off 3 bases at V and 7 bases at J, with 14 bases between the two ends. Per the germline V gene, CDR1 is SGHKS and CDR2 is YYEKEE (reference sequence). This CDR3 comprises 14 residues. DNA of the CDR3: TGTGCCAGCAGCTCACAGGGAGAATGGCAGCCCCAGCATTTT. Protein sequence: CASSSQGEWQPQHF.

This chain uses TRBV4-3 with TRBJ2-3; 12 bases match TRBD2. J gave up 6 bases and V 0 bases, and 7 bases lay outside the gene matches. The germline gives CDR1 LGHNA, CDR2 YSLEER. The CDR3 consists of 17 residues. The CDR3 DNA reads TGCGCCAGCAGCCAAGATCTCCTAGCGGGGGGGTGGGATACGCAGTATTTT. Amino acid sequence: CASSQDLLAGGWDTQYF.